This note documents a single TCR beta chain sequence. The record originates from a study of T cell responses to AZD1222 COVID-19 vaccine. Assay used: immunoSEQ multiplex PCR; TCRdb lists only in-frame clones, some missing. The repertoire holds roughly 120,000 clones, with about 90% as singletons. After removal of 5 bases from V and 5 bases from J, the junction contained 13 bases not matched to a gene. From germline, CDR1 is MNHNY and CDR2 SVGAGI (reference sequence). The CDR3 runs 17 residues. The sample consisted of peripheral blood, taken on day 0 of AZD1222 vaccination. The rearrangement links TRBV6-6 to TRBJ2-7; 12 nucleotides line up with TRBD2. This clonotype originated in an adult in good health. The CDR3 region is CASSPPNRLAGEDEQYF. The CDR3 DNA reads TGTGCCAGCAGTCCACCGAACCGACTAGCGGGAGAGGACGAGCAGTACTTC.